Presented here are 32 T cell receptor beta chains from one specimen sequenced in a study of CD8 T cells in Susac syndrome. RNA totalling about 0.5 to 1 ug underwent reverse transcription with random hexamers. A single record per CDR3 protein comes from TCRdb applying MiXCR to the immunoSEQ multiplex PCR reads. The sample includes around 200,000 distinct CDR3 sequences, about 95% of them seen just once. Sequencing input: CD4+ T cells from PBMCs. These receptors all stem from a human donor with multiple sclerosis.

The chain has TRBV20-1 and TRBJ1-2; D gene unclear. CDR3 size: 13 residues. V dropped 2 bases and J dropped 4 bases, with 11 bases sitting between them. Per the germline V gene, CDR1 is DFQATT and CDR2 is SNEGSKA (reference sequence). CDR3 amino acids: CSARSSSLYGYTF. The CDR3 DNA reads TGCAGTGCTAGATCGTCCAGCCTCTATGGCTACACCTTC.

This CDR3 reads CASSPDTGFGTEAFF. The CDR3 DNA is TGCGCCAGCAGCCCCGACACAGGGTTTGGAACTGAAGCTTTCTTT. V gene TRBV5-1 combines with J gene TRBJ1-1; the D gene is possibly TRBD1 (6 bases). The CDR3 extends over 15 amino acids. Trimming stripped 4 bases from V and 5 bases from J, with 18 bases between. The germline V gene encodes CDR1 SGHRS and CDR2 YFSETQ.

This rearrangement joins TRBV5-6 to TRBJ2-7; D is undetermined. The CDR3 consists of 13 residues. Germline V gives CDR1 SGHDT, CDR2 YYEEEE. Trimming removed 1 base from V and 6 bases from J, with 11 bases in between. CDR3: CASSLRRVGEQYV. The CDR3, as DNA: TGTGCCAGCAGCTTGCGCCGGGTCGGCGAGCAGTACGTC.

The chain joins TRBV20-1 to TRBJ1-6, with a weak D call TRBD1 (5 bases). CDR1 DFQATT and CDR2 SNEGSKA come from the germline V gene (reference sequence). Trimming took 6 bases from V and 7 from J, leaving 22 bases between them. The CDR3 is made up of 16 amino acids. CDR3 nucleotide sequence: TGCAGTGCCCTTACGGAGGTGGGTGAGGGGAATTCACCCCTCCACTTT. Translation: CSALTEVGEGNSPLHF.

The CDR3 is CASSFQQGIGELFF. The CDR3 nucleotides are TGTGCCAGCAGCTTTCAACAGGGAATCGGGGAGCTGTTTTTT. The chain links TRBV5-4 to TRBJ2-2, with a possible D match to TRBD1 (6 bases). Germline values: CDR1 SGHNT, CDR2 YYREEE (reference sequence). CDR3 length: 14 residues. Trimming removed 2 bases from V and 7 bases from J, with 12 bases in between.

This chain uses TRBV29-1 with TRBJ1-2; weak D call: TRBD1 (5 bases). The length of the CDR3 is 13 residues. The V and J ends lost 2 bases and 8 bases respectively, with 15 bases between them. CDR1 and CDR2 (germline): SQVTM, ANQGSEA. The DNA for the CDR3 is TGCAGCGTTGAACGGGGTTCCGGGGCGGGCTACACCTTC. This sequence encodes CSVERGSGAGYTF. The variable domain in full, completed from reference TRBV29-1 and TRBJ1-2, reads SAVISQKPSRDICQRGTSLTIQCQVDSQVTMMFWYRQQPGQSLTLIATANQGSEATYESGFVIDKFPISRPNLTFSTLTVSNMSPEDSSIYLCSVERGSGAGYTFGSGTRLTVV.

This chain uses TRBV5-1 with TRBJ2-5; TRBD1 might be the D (6 bases). This CDR3 contains 14 residues. Trimming took 0 bases from V and 7 from J, leaving 13 bases between them. CDR1 SGHRS and CDR2 YFSETQ come from the germline V gene. The CDR3 DNA sequence: TGCGCCAGCAGCTTGGGACAGGCCCGAGGGACCCAGTACTTC. Translating it yields CASSLGQARGTQYF.

The J gene is TRBJ2-5, the V gene TRBV7-2; 7 nucleotides line up with TRBD1. J gave up 2 bases and V 5 bases, and 5 bases lay outside the gene matches. Germline CDR1 and CDR2: SGHTA and FQGNSA. This CDR3 is built from 14 residues. CDR3 residues: CASSKDRSQETQYF. The DNA for the CDR3 is TGTGCCAGCAGCAAGGACAGGTCACAAGAGACCCAGTACTTC.

Only one count was recorded for this clonotype. J is TRBJ1-5 and V is TRBV7-9, with TRBD1 matching 7 bases. Germline values: CDR1 SEHNR, CDR2 FQNEAQ (reference sequence). V shed 2 bases and J 6 bases; nucleotides not matched to a gene: 13. The CDR3 spans 17 residues. CDR3 nucleotides: TGTGCCAGCAGCTTATCGACGACAGGGCGAATAAGTCAGCCCCAGCATTTT. It encodes CASSLSTTGRISQPQHF.

The chain links TRBV19 to TRBJ2-2; D is unclear. This CDR3 is built from 13 residues. V lost 1 base, J lost 4 bases, and 4 bases lay in between. CDR1 and CDR2 (germline): LNHDA, SQIVND (reference sequence). CDR3 sequence (DNA): TGTGCCAGTAGTATAGGACCCACCGGGGAGCTGTTTTTT. It is translated as CASSIGPTGELFF.

The rearrangement uses TRBV5-1 and TRBJ1-2; perhaps TRBD1 as D (5 bases). V was trimmed by 7 bases and J by 7 bases, leaving 11 bases between them. Germline CDR1 reads SGHRS; CDR2 reads YFSETQ. The CDR3 loop spans 11 amino acids. The CDR3 protein is CASRDSTGYTF. The CDR3, as DNA: TGCGCCAGCCGGGACTCTACTGGCTACACCTTC. The entire variable domain, with the rest obtained from reference TRBV5-1 and TRBJ1-2, is as follows: KAGVTQTPRYLIKTRGQQVTLSCSPISGHRSVSWYQQTPGQGLQFLFEYFSETQRNKGNFPGRFSGRQFSNSRSEMNVSTLELGDSALYLCASRDSTGYTFGSGTRLTVV.

The chain combines TRBV29-1 with TRBJ1-2; 7 bases map to TRBD1. Trimming removed 7 bases from V and 7 bases from J; junction bases left unmatched: 9. Germline V gene lookup returns CDR1 SQVTM and CDR2 ANQGSEA. The CDR3 has 12 residues. Here the CDR3 reads CSGATGSSGYTF. The CDR3 nucleotides read TGCAGCGGTGCGACAGGGAGCAGTGGCTACACCTTC. The entire variable domain, with the rest obtained from reference TRBV29-1 and TRBJ1-2, is as follows: SAVISQKPSRDICQRGTSLTIQCQVDSQVTMMFWYRQQPGQSLTLIATANQGSEATYESGFVIDKFPISRPNLTFSTLTVSNMSPEDSSIYLCSGATGSSGYTFGSGTRLTVV.

The J gene is TRBJ2-3, the V gene TRBV30, with a tentative D call TRBD2 (5 bases). CDR1 is GTSNPN, CDR2 SVGIG, per germline (reference sequence). Trimming shortened V by 0 bases and J by 10 bases, and 17 bases separated the two germline ends. The CDR3 contains 14 residues. In DNA, the CDR3 is TGTGCCTGGAGTGTCGGACTGGACCCCTCTCCGCAGTATTTT. Translated, it gives CAWSVGLDPSPQYF.

V gene TRBV18 combines with J gene TRBJ2-3; a possible D gene is TRBD2 (5 bases). The V gene's germline CDR1 is KGHSH and CDR2 LQKENI. V lost 3 bases to trimming and J lost 5 bases, with 12 bases between them. This CDR3 region has 14 residues. CDR3 nucleotides: TGTGCCAGCTCACCGGGCTTCGGGGTAGATACGCAGTATTTT. Amino acids: CASSPGFGVDTQYF.

The chain employs TRBV29-1 and TRBJ1-5, with 9 bases aligning to TRBD1. Germline V gene lookup returns CDR1 SQVTM and CDR2 ANQGSEA. With 6 bases clipped from V and 6 bases from J, the junction kept 3 bases outside the gene matches. This CDR3 spans 12 amino acids. The CDR3 nucleotides read TGCAGCGTCCGACAGGGGGGTCAGCCCCAGCATTTT. Translated, it gives CSVRQGGQPQHF.

The chain carries TRBV11-2 and TRBJ2-3; D perhaps matches TRBD1 (5 bases). V dropped 5 bases and J dropped 3 bases, with 9 bases sitting between them. The germline V gene has CDR1 SGHAT and CDR2 FQNNGV. This CDR3 is built from 13 residues. The CDR3 coding sequence is TGTGCCAGCAGCCTCAGGGAAACAGATACGCAGTATTTT. Protein sequence: CASSLRETDTQYF.

This chain uses TRBV12-3 or TRBV12-4 with TRBJ2-3, with D maybe TRBD1 (5 bases). The V gene lost 5 bases and the J gene lost 5 bases, with 20 bases spanning the gap. There are 16 residues in the CDR3. The CDR3 DNA follows: TGTGCCAGCAGTCGACTCGCGTCGCAGGGCGGAGATACGCAGTATTTT. It translates to CASSRLASQGGDTQYF.

The rearrangement links TRBV9 to TRBJ1-2; the D is unclear. CDR3 size: 13 residues. CDR1 and CDR2 (germline): SGDLS, YYNGEE. V gave up 1 base and J gave up 2 bases, with 6 bases separating them. Here the CDR3 DNA reads TGTGCCAGCAGCGTAAGGGTCAACTATGGCTACACCTTC. It specifies CASSVRVNYGYTF.

The chain uses TRBV20-1 and TRBJ2-3; 10 bases are shared with TRBD2. This CDR3 is built from 13 residues. Germline V gene sequence: CDR1 DFQATT, CDR2 SNEGSKA (reference sequence). The CDR3 DNA reads as TGCAGCTTTGGGACTAGCGCACCAGATACGCAGTATTTT. Translating it yields CSFGTSAPDTQYF.

V usage is TRBV4-2 and J usage is TRBJ1-2, with D hard to call. Trimming cost V 0 bases and J 5 bases, with 16 bases left between them. Germline V CDR1 and CDR2: LGHNA, YNFKEQ. CDR3 length: 16 amino acids. The CDR3 bases are TGTGCCAGCAGCCAAGAGGTTACCTACCTATGGTATGGCTACACCTTC. Protein product: CASSQEVTYLWYGYTF.

The rearrangement joins TRBV11-2 to TRBJ2-1; 12 positions agree with TRBD2. The V gene's germline CDR1 is SGHAT and CDR2 FQNNGV. Unmatched junction bases numbered 4, after V lost 5 bases and J lost 5 bases. The CDR3 sequence is 15 residues long. The CDR3, as DNA: TGTGCCAGCAGCGCCCTAGCGGGGGGGAACAATGAGCAGTTCTTC. It specifies CASSALAGGNNEQFF.

The rearrangement joins TRBV3-1 to TRBJ2-7; the D is unclear. CDR1 LGHDT and CDR2 YNNKEL come from the germline V gene (reference sequence). Trimming pared 4 bases from V and 0 bases from J, leaving 16 bases between. The CDR3 totals 16 residues. The CDR3 DNA reads TGTGCCAGCAGCCGTAGACGAAGGACGAGCTCCTACGAGCAGTACTTC. Protein: CASSRRRRTSSYEQYF.

The rearrangement joins TRBV12-3 or TRBV12-4 to TRBJ2-7; D is possibly TRBD1 (6 bases). The CDR3 totals 14 residues. Trimming took off 5 bases at V and 3 bases at J, with 14 bases between the two ends. CDR3 nucleotides: TGTGCCAGCAGTCCGCCGGGACAACTCTACGAGCAGTACTTC. Its translation is CASSPPGQLYEQYF.

The chain carries TRBV30 and TRBJ1-6, with D possibly being TRBD1 (5 bases). CDR1 and CDR2 from the germline V gene are GTSNPN and SVGIG (reference sequence). With 4 bases removed from V and 3 bases from J, the gap between germline ends came to 13 bases. The CDR3 covers 15 residues. The CDR3 is CAWNGAELYNSPLHF. CDR3 coding DNA: TGTGCCTGGAATGGGGCCGAACTCTATAATTCACCCCTCCACTTT. Full variable domain (missing parts from reference TRBV30 and TRBJ1-6): SQTIHQWPATLVQPVGSPLSLECTVEGTSNPNLYWYRQAAGRGLQLLFYSVGIGQISSEVPQNLSASRPQDRQFILSSKKLLLSDSGFYLCAWNGAELYNSPLHFGNGTRLTVT.

In this sample, this clonotype turned up a few times. J is TRBJ2-4 and V is TRBV9; no firm D call. Between the trimmed V and J ends, which lost 4 bases and 5 bases, there was a span of 4 bases. The germline V gene encodes CDR1 SGDLS and CDR2 YYNGEE. This CDR3 is 11 amino acids long. CDR3 DNA: TGTGCCAGCAGCCGAGAAAACATTCAGTACTTC. Its protein product is CASSRENIQYF.

V is TRBV30 and J is TRBJ1-1; no definite D call. V was trimmed by 6 bases and J by 3 bases, leaving 8 bases between them. CDR1 is GTSNPN and CDR2 is SVGIG in the germline V gene (reference sequence). The CDR3 length is 11 residues. The CDR3 DNA reads as TGTGCCTGCGACCGATACACTGAAGCTTTCTTT. This gives the protein CACDRYTEAFF. Filled out from reference TRBV30 and TRBJ1-1, the complete variable domain reads SQTIHQWPATLVQPVGSPLSLECTVEGTSNPNLYWYRQAAGRGLQLLFYSVGIGQISSEVPQNLSASRPQDRQFILSSKKLLLSDSGFYLCACDRYTEAFFGQGTRLTVV.

This chain links TRBV20-1 with TRBJ1-2; D is ambiguous. The V gene lost 3 bases and the J gene lost 1 base, with 3 bases spanning the gap. CDR1 and CDR2 from the germline V gene are DFQATT and SNEGSKA (reference sequence). The CDR3 extends over 11 amino acids. The CDR3, as DNA: TGCAGTGCTAGTGATAACTATGGCTACACCTTC. This sequence encodes CSASDNYGYTF.

DNA for the CDR3: TGTGCCAGCAGTTCGTACTCCGGGACAGGGAGTGGCTACACCTTC. Amino acids: CASSSYSGTGSGYTF. The rearrangement links TRBV27 to TRBJ1-2, with 9 bases that match TRBD1. Germline lookup yields CDR1 MNHEY and CDR2 SMNVEV (reference sequence). Unmatched junction bases numbered 10, after V lost 4 bases and J lost 7 bases. The CDR3 runs to 15 residues.

The chain uses TRBV2 and TRBJ2-3, with 12 bases lining up with TRBD2. V lost 7 bases, J lost 2 bases, and 4 bases stayed unmatched. This CDR3 is 15 amino acids long. Per the germline V gene, CDR1 is SNHLY and CDR2 is FYNNEI. DNA of the CDR3: TGTGCCAGCACAAGGACTAGCGGGAACACAGATACGCAGTATTTT. It encodes CASTRTSGNTDTQYF.

The V and J genes are TRBV11-2 and TRBJ2-7; 7 nucleotides match TRBD2. J lost 10 bases, V lost 0 bases, and 6 bases had no gene match. From germline, CDR1 is SGHAT and CDR2 FQNNGV. The CDR3 is 13 residues long. The CDR3 sequence: CASSLEGGRSQYV. The CDR3 DNA sequence: TGTGCCAGCAGCTTAGAGGGAGGGAGGAGCCAGTACGTC.

The rearrangement uses TRBV30 and TRBJ2-3; D call uncertain. Trimming pared 4 bases from V and 6 bases from J, leaving 14 bases between. The germline V gene has CDR1 GTSNPN and CDR2 SVGIG (reference sequence). The CDR3 sequence is 13 residues long. CDR3 loop: CAWTRLDPDTQYF. Written as DNA, the CDR3 is TGTGCCTGGACCCGGTTAGATCCGGATACGCAGTATTTT.

This chain uses TRBV7-9 with TRBJ2-1; 10 bases align to TRBD1. V lost 4 bases to trimming and J lost 12 bases; unmatched junction nucleotides: 9. This CDR3 contains 14 residues. Germline CDR1 SEHNR, CDR2 FQNEAQ (reference sequence). In DNA form, the CDR3 reads TGTGCCAGCAGCTCTGCGGGACAGGGGTTTGGGCAGTTCTTC. It codes for CASSSAGQGFGQFF. Together with reference TRBV7-9 and TRBJ2-1, the CDR3 gives the full variable domain: DTGVSQNPRHKITKRGQNVTFRCDPISEHNRLYWYRQTLGQGPEFLTYFQNEAQLEKSRLLSDRFSAERPKGSFSTLEIQRTEQGDSAMYLCASSSAGQGFGQFFGPGTRLTVL.